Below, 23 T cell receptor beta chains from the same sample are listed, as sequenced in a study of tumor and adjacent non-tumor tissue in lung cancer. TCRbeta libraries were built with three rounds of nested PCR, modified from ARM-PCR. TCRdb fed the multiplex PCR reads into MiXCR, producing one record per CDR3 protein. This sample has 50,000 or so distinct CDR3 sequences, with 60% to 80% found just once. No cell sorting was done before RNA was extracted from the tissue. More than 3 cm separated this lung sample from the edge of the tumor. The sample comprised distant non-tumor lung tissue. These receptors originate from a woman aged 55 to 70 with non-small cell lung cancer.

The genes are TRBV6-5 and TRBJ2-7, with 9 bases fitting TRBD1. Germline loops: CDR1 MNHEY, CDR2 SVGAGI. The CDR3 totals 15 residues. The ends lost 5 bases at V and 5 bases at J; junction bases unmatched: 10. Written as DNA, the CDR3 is TGTGCCAGCAGTGACACCGGGACAGGGATCCACGAGCAGTACTTC. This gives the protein CASSDTGTGIHEQYF.

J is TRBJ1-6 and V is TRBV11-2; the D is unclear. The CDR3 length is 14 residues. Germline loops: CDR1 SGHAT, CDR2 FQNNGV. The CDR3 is CTNSLEAINSPLHF. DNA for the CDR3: TGTACCAACAGCTTAGAAGCAATTAATTCACCCCTCCACTTT.

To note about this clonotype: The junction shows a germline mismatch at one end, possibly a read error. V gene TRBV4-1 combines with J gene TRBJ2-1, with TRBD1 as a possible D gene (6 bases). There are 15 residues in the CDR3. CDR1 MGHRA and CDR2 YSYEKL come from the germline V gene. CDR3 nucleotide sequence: TGCGCAAGCAGCCAAGTTTCAGGGGTCTACAATGATCAGTTCTTC. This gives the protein CASSQVSGVYNDQFF.

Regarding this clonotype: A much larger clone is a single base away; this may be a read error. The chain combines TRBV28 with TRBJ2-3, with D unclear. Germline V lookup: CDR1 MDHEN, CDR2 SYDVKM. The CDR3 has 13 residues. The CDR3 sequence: CVSSLRGTDTQYF. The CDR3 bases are TGTGTCAGCAGTTTACGGGGCACAGATACGCAGTATTTT.

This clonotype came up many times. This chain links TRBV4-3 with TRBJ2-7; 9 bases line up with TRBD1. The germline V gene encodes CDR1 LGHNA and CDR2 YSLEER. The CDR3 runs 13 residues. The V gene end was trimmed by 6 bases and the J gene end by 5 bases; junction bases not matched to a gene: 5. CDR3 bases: TGCGCCAGCAGGGGGACAGGGCGGGACGAGCAGTACTTC. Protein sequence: CASRGTGRDEQYF.

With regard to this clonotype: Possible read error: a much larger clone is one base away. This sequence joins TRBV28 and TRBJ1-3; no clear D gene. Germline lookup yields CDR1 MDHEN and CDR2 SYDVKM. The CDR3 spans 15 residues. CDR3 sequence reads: CASTPDSSSGNAIYF. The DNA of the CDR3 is TGTGCCAGCACCCCCGATAGTAGCTCTGGAAACGCCATATATTTT.

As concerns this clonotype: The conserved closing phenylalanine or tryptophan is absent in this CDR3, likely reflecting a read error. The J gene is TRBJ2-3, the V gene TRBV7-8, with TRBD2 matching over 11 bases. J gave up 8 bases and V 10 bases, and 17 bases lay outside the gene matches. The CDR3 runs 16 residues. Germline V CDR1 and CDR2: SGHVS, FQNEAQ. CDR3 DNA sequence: TGTGCCAACAACGAACTAGCGGGGGCTTCACCCGGTACGCAGTATTTA. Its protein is CANNELAGASPGTQYL.

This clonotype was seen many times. The CDR3 protein is CASSYSNSFFHGADSYNEQFF. CDR3 coding DNA: TGTGCCAGCAGTTACTCGAATTCGTTTTTCCACGGTGCAGACTCCTACAATGAGCAGTTCTTC. The rearrangement uses TRBV6-2 or TRBV6-3 and TRBJ2-1; D not resolved. The V gene lost 0 bases and the J gene lost 0 bases, with 24 bases spanning the gap. The CDR3 sequence is 21 residues long. The germline gives CDR1 MNHEY, CDR2 SVGEGT.

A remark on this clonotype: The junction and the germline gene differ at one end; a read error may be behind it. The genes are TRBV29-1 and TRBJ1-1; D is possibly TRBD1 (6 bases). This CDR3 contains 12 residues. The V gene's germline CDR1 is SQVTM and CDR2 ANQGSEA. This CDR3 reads CSIEPLQGAAFF. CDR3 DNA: TGTAGCATTGAACCTCTACAGGGTGCAGCTTTCTTT.

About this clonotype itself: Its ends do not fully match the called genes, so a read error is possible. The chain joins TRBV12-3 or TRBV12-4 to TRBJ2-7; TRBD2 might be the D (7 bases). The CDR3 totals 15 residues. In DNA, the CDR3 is TGTGCCAACAGTTTTTACGGGGGGCAATCCTACGTGCAGTACTTC. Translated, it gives CANSFYGGQSYVQYF.

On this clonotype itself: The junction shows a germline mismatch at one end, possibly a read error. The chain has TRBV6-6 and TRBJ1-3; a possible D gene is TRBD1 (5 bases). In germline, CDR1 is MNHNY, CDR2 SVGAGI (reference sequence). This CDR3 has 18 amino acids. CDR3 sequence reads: CGSSYRPGTLDSGNTIYF. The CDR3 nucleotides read TGTGGCAGCAGTTACCGCCCAGGGACCCTCGACTCTGGAAACACCATATATTTT.

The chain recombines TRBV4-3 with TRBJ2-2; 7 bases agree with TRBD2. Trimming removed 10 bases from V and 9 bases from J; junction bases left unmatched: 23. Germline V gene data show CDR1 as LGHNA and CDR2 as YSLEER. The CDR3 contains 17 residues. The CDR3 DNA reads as TGCGCCAACAGTCCCTCCTCAAGCGGGGCGAACACTCGGGAGCTGTTTTTT. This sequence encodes CANSPSSSGANTRELFF.

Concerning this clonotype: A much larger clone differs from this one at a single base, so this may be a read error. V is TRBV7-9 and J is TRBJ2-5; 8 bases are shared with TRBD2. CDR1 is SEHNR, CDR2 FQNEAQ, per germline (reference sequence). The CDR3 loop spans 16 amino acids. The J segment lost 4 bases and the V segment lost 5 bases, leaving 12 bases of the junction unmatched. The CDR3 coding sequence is TGTGCCAGCAGCCAGCAGAACGGGGGGGCAGGAGAGACCCAGTACTTC. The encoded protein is CASSQQNGGAGETQYF. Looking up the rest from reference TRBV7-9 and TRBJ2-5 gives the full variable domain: DTGVSQNPRHKITKRGQNVTFRCDPISEHNRLYWYRQTLGQGPEFLTYFQNEAQLEKSRLLSDRFSAERPKGSFSTLEIQRTEQGDSAMYLCASSQQNGGAGETQYFGPGTRLLVL.

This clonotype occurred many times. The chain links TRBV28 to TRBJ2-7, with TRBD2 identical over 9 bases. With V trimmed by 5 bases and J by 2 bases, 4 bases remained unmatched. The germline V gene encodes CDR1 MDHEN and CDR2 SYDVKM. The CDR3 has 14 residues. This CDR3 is CASSGAGGTYEQYF. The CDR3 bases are TGTGCCAGCAGTGGGGCGGGGGGGACCTACGAGCAGTACTTC. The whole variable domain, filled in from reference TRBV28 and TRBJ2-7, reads DVKVTQSSRYLVKRTGEKVFLECVQDMDHENMFWYRQDPGLGLRLIYFSYDVKMKEKGDIPEGYSVSREKKERFSLILESASTNQTSMYLCASSGAGGTYEQYFGPGTRLTVT.

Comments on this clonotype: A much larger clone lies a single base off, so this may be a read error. CDR3 amino acids: CASSPGQTHTGELVF. Written as DNA, the CDR3 is TGCGCCAGCAGCCCGGGACAGACACACACCGGGGAGCTGGTTTTT. The chain combines TRBV10-1 with TRBJ2-2, with TRBD1 matching 7 bases. This CDR3 has 15 residues. Germline CDR1 is WNHNN and CDR2 is SYGVQD (reference sequence).

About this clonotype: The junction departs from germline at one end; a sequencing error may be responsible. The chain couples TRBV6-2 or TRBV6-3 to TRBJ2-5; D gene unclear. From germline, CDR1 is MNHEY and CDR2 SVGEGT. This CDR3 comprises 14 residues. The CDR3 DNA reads TGTGTCAGCAGGTGGAGTATTCAACAAGATACCCAGTACTTC. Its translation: CVSRWSIQQDTQYF.

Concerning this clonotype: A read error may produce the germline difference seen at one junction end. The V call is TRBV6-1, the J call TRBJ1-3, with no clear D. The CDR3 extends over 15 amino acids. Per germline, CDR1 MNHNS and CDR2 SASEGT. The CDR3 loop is CGSSVTGSRGRTIYF. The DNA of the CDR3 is TGTGGCAGCAGTGTAACGGGGAGTCGTGGACGCACCATATATTTT.

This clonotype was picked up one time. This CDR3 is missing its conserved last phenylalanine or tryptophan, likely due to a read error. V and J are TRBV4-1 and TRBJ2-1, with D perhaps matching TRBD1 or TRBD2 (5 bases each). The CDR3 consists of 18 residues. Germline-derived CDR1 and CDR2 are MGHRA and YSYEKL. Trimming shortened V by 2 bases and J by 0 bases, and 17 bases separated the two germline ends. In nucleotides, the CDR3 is TGCGCCAGCAGCCAAAGGGCTGTGGGACGAAGCTCCTACAATGAGCAGTTCCTA. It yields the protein CASSQRAVGRSSYNEQFL.

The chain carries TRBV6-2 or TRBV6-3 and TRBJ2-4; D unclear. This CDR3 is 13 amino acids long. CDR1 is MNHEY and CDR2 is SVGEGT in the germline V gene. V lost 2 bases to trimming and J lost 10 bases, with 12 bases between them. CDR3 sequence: CASSYDVHNIQYF. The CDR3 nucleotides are TGTGCCAGCAGTTACGACGTCCACAATATTCAGTACTTC.

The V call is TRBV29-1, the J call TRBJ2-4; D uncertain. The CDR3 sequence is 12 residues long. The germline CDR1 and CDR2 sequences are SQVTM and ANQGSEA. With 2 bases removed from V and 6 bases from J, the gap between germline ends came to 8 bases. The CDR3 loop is CSVEYEINIQYF. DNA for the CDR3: TGCAGCGTTGAATATGAGATAAACATTCAGTACTTC.

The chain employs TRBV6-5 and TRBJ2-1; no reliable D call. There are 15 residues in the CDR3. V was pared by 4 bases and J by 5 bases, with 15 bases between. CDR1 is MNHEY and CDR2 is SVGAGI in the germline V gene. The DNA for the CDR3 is TGTGCCAGCAGTTTTTCCTCCATAGACCACAATGAGCAGTTCTTC. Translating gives CASSFSSIDHNEQFF.

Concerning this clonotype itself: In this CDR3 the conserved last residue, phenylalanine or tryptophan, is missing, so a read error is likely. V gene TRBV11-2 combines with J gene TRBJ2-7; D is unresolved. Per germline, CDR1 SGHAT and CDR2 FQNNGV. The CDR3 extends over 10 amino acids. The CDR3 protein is CTSNLYEQYY. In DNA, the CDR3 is TGTACGAGCAACTTATACGAGCAGTACTAC.

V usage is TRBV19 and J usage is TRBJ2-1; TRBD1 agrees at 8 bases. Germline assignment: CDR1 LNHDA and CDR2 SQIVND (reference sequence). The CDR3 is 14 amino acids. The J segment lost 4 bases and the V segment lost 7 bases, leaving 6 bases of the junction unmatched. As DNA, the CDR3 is TGTGCCAGTACAAAGGACAGGGCTTACAATGAGCAGTTCTTC. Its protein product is CASTKDRAYNEQFF.